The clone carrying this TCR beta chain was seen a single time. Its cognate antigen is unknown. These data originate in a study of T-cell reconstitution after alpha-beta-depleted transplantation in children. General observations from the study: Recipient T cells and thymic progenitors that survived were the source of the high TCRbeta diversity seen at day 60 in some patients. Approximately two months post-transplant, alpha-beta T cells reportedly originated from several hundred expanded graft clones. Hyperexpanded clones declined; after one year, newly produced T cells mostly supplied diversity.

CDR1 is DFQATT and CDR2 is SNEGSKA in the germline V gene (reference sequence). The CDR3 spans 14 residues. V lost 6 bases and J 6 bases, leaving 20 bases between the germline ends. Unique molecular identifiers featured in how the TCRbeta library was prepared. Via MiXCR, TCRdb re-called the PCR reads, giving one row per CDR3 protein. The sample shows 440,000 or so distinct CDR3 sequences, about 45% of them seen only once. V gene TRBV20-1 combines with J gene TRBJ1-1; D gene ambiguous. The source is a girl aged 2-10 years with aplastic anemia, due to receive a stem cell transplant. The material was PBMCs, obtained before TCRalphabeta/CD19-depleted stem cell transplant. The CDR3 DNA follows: TGCAGTGCCCAGAGTTCGGGGTCTGGGTCTGAAGCTTTCTTT. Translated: CSAQSSGSGSEAFF.